These 4 T cell receptor beta chains came from one sample sequenced in a study of a mutant IDH1 vaccine in newly diagnosed glioma. Time point described: week 5, during vaccination. What each vaccine dose contained was 300 ug of mutant IDH1 20-mer peptide, accompanied by topical imiquimod. Antigens for these TCRs are unknown. The method was immunoSEQ multiplex PCR; TCRdb's version includes in-frame clones alone and lacks a portion of them. The table has tens of thousands of clones, roughly four fifths seen once. The specimen comprised PBMCs, sampled from a glioma patient whose treatment included an IDH1 peptide vaccine. All receptors come from a man aged 50 to 60 with glioma.

The rearrangement links TRBV7-6 to TRBJ2-7; tentatively, D is TRBD1 (5 bases). V lost 3 bases, J lost 5 bases, and 11 bases lay in between. CDR3 length: 13 amino acids. CDR1 is SGHVS and CDR2 is FNYEAQ in the germline V gene. Written as DNA, the CDR3 is TGTGCCAGCAGCTTCAGGGAAGAGAACGAGCAGTACTTC. Translated, it gives CASSFREENEQYF.

This clone was seen more than once but under ten times. The J gene is TRBJ1-2, the V gene TRBV2; D gene uncertain. This CDR3 spans 13 amino acids. Germline lookup yields CDR1 SNHLY and CDR2 FYNNEI. V lost 5 bases and J 0 bases, leaving 7 bases between the germline ends. The CDR3 region is CASSPDSNYGYTF. DNA for the CDR3: TGTGCCAGCAGTCCCGATTCTAACTATGGCTACACCTTC.

The chain links TRBV7-9 to TRBJ2-3; weak D call: TRBD2 (5 bases). Trimming stripped 1 base from V and 4 bases from J, with 12 bases between. The germline V gene encodes CDR1 SEHNR and CDR2 FQNEAQ (reference sequence). This CDR3 is built from 15 residues. CDR3 nucleotide sequence: TGTGCCAGCAGCTTAGGAGGAGGTTCGGCAGATACGCAGTATTTT. As protein: CASSLGGGSADTQYF.

The J gene is TRBJ1-6, the V gene TRBV7-2, with D maybe TRBD1 (6 bases). Per germline, CDR1 SGHTA and CDR2 FQGNSA. CDR3 length equals 15 residues. Trimming removed 5 bases at V and 10 bases at J, with 18 bases between. The DNA of the CDR3 is TGTGCCAGCAGCCGGGGGGGCATATTTTACTCACCCCTCCACTTT. As protein: CASSRGGIFYSPLHF.